The 26 T cell receptor beta chains listed next were all sequenced from one sample in a study of immune heterogeneity within non-small cell lung tumors. With 550 to 700 ng used per sample, the template was genomic DNA from bulk tumor. Each primary tumor yielded several biopsies, collected far apart from one another at surgery. The study enrolled patients with untreated, newly diagnosed non-small cell lung cancer who underwent curative surgery. Amplification of TCR beta CDR3 was performed by multiplex PCR with 32 V and 13 J primers. TCRdb re-called the multiplex PCR reads with MiXCR, one entry per CDR3 protein. The sample lists thousands of distinct CDR3 sequences, around a fifth occurring once. The sequencing sample was made of lung tumor tissue. The receptors originated from a man in his 60s with non-small cell lung cancer.

Only one count was recorded for this clonotype. The gene calls are TRBV20-1 and TRBJ2-2; 10 positions agree with TRBD1. Germline lookup yields CDR1 DFQATT and CDR2 SNEGSKA (reference sequence). V lost 4 bases to trimming and J lost 7 bases; unmatched junction nucleotides: 6. This CDR3 has 14 amino acids. The CDR3 DNA is TGCAGTGCTATAAACGACAGGGGGCGCGGGGAGCTGTTTTTT. Its protein product is CSAINDRGRGELFF.

Judged by abundance, this clonotype is medium-sized. The chain carries TRBV19 and TRBJ1-5; D possibly corresponds to TRBD1 (6 bases). Per germline, CDR1 LNHDA and CDR2 SQIVND (reference sequence). The CDR3 loop spans 16 amino acids. The V end was cut by 3 bases, the J end by 1 base, with 13 bases between. CDR3 residues: CASSIRAGASNQPQHF. The CDR3 DNA is TGTGCCAGTAGTATTCGCGCAGGGGCGAGCAATCAGCCCCAGCATTTT.

In this sample, this clonotype is medium-sized. The rearrangement joins TRBV9 to TRBJ2-7; possibly TRBD1 for D (5 bases). The CDR3 loop spans 13 amino acids. Per germline, CDR1 SGDLS and CDR2 YYNGEE. V dropped 0 bases and J dropped 5 bases, with 9 bases sitting between them. The CDR3 sequence is CASSVAPGNEQYF. CDR3 bases: TGTGCCAGCAGCGTAGCCCCAGGGAACGAGCAGTACTTC.

By sample share, this clonotype is medium-sized. The chain combines TRBV3-1 with TRBJ2-1, with 13 positions matching TRBD2. The CDR3 has 17 amino acids. Germline V gene lookup returns CDR1 LGHDT and CDR2 YNNKEL (reference sequence). V was clipped by 4 bases and J by 3 bases; unmatched bases: 6. The CDR3 coding sequence is TGTGCCAGCAGCCTACCTAGGACTAGCGGGAGCTACAATGAGCAGTTCTTC. Encoded protein: CASSLPRTSGSYNEQFF.

A note on this clonotype: A read error may be the cause here, since a much bigger clone is one base away. The chain employs TRBV28 and TRBJ2-3; D might be TRBD1 (5 bases). V shed 7 bases and J shed 4 bases, with 15 bases lying between them. Germline-derived CDR1 and CDR2 are MDHEN and SYDVKM. The CDR3 has 14 amino acids. The CDR3 is CASTLVGLADTQYF. CDR3 nucleotide sequence: TGTGCCAGCACCCTGGTGGGGCTAGCAGATACGCAGTATTTT.

A note on this clonotype: This could be a read error, since a much larger clone is one nucleotide away. The rearrangement uses TRBV9 and TRBJ2-5; no clear D gene. Per germline, CDR1 SGDLS and CDR2 YYNGEE. This CDR3 has 15 amino acids. CDR3 region: CASSAGPGLVETQNF. The CDR3 DNA reads as TGTGCCAGCAGCGCAGGCCCGGGCCTTGTGGAGACCCAGAACTTC.

By frequency in the sample, this clonotype is medium-sized (0.01 to 0.1%). V usage is TRBV2 and J usage is TRBJ1-1, with 9 bases matching TRBD1. The CDR3 sequence is 13 residues long. The J segment lost 8 bases and the V segment lost 4 bases, leaving 5 bases of the junction unmatched. Germline CDR1 reads SNHLY; CDR2 reads FYNNEI. The CDR3 coding sequence is TGTGCCAGCAGTGTGGGGACAGGGTTCGAAGCTTTCTTT. Translating it yields CASSVGTGFEAFF.

In this sample, this clonotype turned up a few times. A much larger clone lies one base from this, so it may be a read error. The rearrangement joins TRBV20-1 to TRBJ2-1; the D call may be TRBD1 or TRBD2 (5 bases each). CDR3 length: 15 amino acids. Germline V gene data show CDR1 as DFQATT and CDR2 as SNEGSKA (reference sequence). CDR3 nucleotides: TGCAGTGCCCGAGGGGATCCATCGACCTACAATGACCAGTTCTTC. Translated: CSARGDPSTYNDQFF.

This chain links TRBV4-1 with TRBJ2-2; the match to TRBD1 covers 8 bases. V was clipped by 4 bases and J by 5 bases; unmatched bases: 6. The germline V gene has CDR1 MGHRA and CDR2 YSYEKL. The CDR3 spans 15 residues. CDR3 residues: CASSRGTGLTGELFF. Written as DNA, the CDR3 is TGCGCCAGCAGCCGGGGGACAGGATTAACCGGGGAGCTGTTTTTT.

This clonotype is termed medium-sized. This sequence joins TRBV20-1 and TRBJ2-3; the match to TRBD2 covers 7 bases. The J segment lost 2 bases and the V segment lost 2 bases, leaving 7 bases of the junction unmatched. CDR3 length: 15 residues. The germline gives CDR1 DFQATT, CDR2 SNEGSKA (reference sequence). CDR3 loop: CSARRAGVATDTQYF. The CDR3 nucleotides read TGCAGTGCTAGAAGGGCGGGAGTGGCCACAGATACGCAGTATTTT.

By share, this clonotype counts as medium-sized. The chain has TRBV7-8 and TRBJ2-7, with D perhaps matching TRBD1 (6 bases). Germline CDR1 SGHVS, CDR2 FQNEAQ. The CDR3 loop spans 14 amino acids. V lost 5 bases and J 3 bases, leaving 14 bases between the germline ends. CDR3 coding DNA: TGTGCCAGCAGCCCCACGGGACAAATCTACGAGCAGTACTTC. Its protein is CASSPTGQIYEQYF.

Concerning this clonotype itself: With a much larger clone just one base away, this may be a read error. V and J are TRBV20-1 and TRBJ2-1; TRBD2 might be the D (5 bases). Trimming cost V 3 bases and J 9 bases, with 18 bases left between them. CDR1 is DFQATT, CDR2 SNEGSKA, per germline (reference sequence). The CDR3 spans 14 residues. In DNA, the CDR3 is TGCAGTGCTAGGGGAAAGGGAGATTGGGGTGAGCAGTTCTTC. Translated, it gives CSARGKGDWGEQFF.

This clonotype was detected ten times or more. The chain has TRBV7-3 and TRBJ2-3; TRBD1 is a possible D gene (6 bases). Germline V lookup: CDR1 SGHTA, CDR2 FQGTGA. CDR3 length: 14 amino acids. Trimming left V 4 bases short and J 3 bases short, with 11 bases between. CDR3: CASSSTGWTDTQYF. The CDR3 nucleotides read TGTGCCAGCAGCTCTACAGGGTGGACAGATACGCAGTATTTT.

This clonotype rates as medium-sized. The V and J genes are TRBV5-1 and TRBJ2-7; 12 positions agree with TRBD1. Germline V CDR1 and CDR2: SGHRS, YFSETQ. The ends lost 4 bases at V and 5 bases at J; junction bases unmatched: 4. This CDR3 is built from 14 residues. In nucleotides, the CDR3 is TGCGCCAGCAGCATCGGGACAGGGGGCGACGAGCAGTACTTC. Protein sequence: CASSIGTGGDEQYF.

By its share, this clonotype is medium-sized. The rearrangement joins TRBV28 to TRBJ2-1, with 13 bases identical to TRBD2. J lost 9 bases, V lost 3 bases, and 5 bases had no gene match. Germline values: CDR1 MDHEN, CDR2 SYDVKM. This CDR3 has 15 amino acids. The DNA for the CDR3 is TGTGCCAGCAGTTTCGGACTAGCGGGAGTAAGTGAGCAGTTCTTC. Protein: CASSFGLAGVSEQFF.

This clonotype is medium-sized (0.01 to 0.1%). The rearrangement links TRBV4-1 to TRBJ2-7; D ambiguous. This CDR3 region has 13 residues. From germline, CDR1 is MGHRA and CDR2 YSYEKL. V shed 2 bases and J shed 2 bases, with 7 bases lying between them. CDR3 nucleotide sequence: TGCGCCAGCAGCCAAAACACTGCCTACGAGCAGTACTTC. Translating gives CASSQNTAYEQYF.

This clonotype is deemed medium-sized. The rearrangement uses TRBV20-1 and TRBJ2-3; maybe TRBD1 (6 bases). The CDR3 extends over 14 amino acids. Trimming cost V 2 bases and J 0 bases, with 9 bases left between them. Germline CDR1 reads DFQATT; CDR2 reads SNEGSKA (reference sequence). CDR3: CSARPGQSTDTQYF. Written as DNA, the CDR3 is TGCAGTGCTAGACCCGGACAGAGCACAGATACGCAGTATTTT.

This clonotype is judged medium-sized (0.01 to 0.1%). The chain uses TRBV20-1 and TRBJ1-5; weak D call: TRBD1 (6 bases). V was clipped by 5 bases and J by 0 bases, with 14 bases between them. The CDR3 runs to 15 residues. The germline gives CDR1 DFQATT, CDR2 SNEGSKA (reference sequence). The CDR3 coding sequence is TGCAGTGCTGGGGGGGGGCCGGGTAGCAATCAGCCCCAGCATTTT. It is translated as CSAGGGPGSNQPQHF.

There are many counts of this clonotype. CDR3 sequence (DNA): TGTGCCAGCAGCCAAGATGCGGGAGCTCCAGATACGCAGTATTTT. This translates into CASSQDAGAPDTQYF. V and J are TRBV3-1 and TRBJ2-3, with 7 positions matching TRBD2. This CDR3 contains 15 residues. CDR1 and CDR2 from the germline V gene are LGHDT and YNNKEL (reference sequence). J lost 4 bases, V lost 0 bases, and 4 bases had no gene match.

Relative to its sample, this clonotype is medium-sized. This chain joins TRBV12-3 or TRBV12-4 and TRBJ2-7, with 7 bases matching TRBD1. Trimming at V came to 6 bases and at J to 3 bases, leaving 11 bases not matched to a gene. The CDR3 extends over 15 amino acids. Here the CDR3 DNA reads TGTGCCAGCAGCCTTAGGGGACAGAAATTCTACGAGCAGTACTTC. As protein: CASSLRGQKFYEQYF.

This clonotype is deemed medium-sized. V gene TRBV19 combines with J gene TRBJ2-3; maybe TRBD1 (6 bases). The CDR3 consists of 14 residues. V lost 6 bases and J 0 bases, leaving 10 bases between the germline ends. The germline V gene encodes CDR1 LNHDA and CDR2 SQIVND (reference sequence). CDR3 coding DNA: TGTGCCAGTAGCACAGGGATTAGCACAGATACGCAGTATTTT. Translation: CASSTGISTDTQYF.

This clonotype is labeled medium-sized. J is TRBJ2-5 and V is TRBV5-1, with 13 bases lining up with TRBD2. Per germline, CDR1 SGHRS and CDR2 YFSETQ. This CDR3 is 16 amino acids long. The V segment lost 0 bases and the J segment 2 bases; nucleotides outside the gene matches: 1. In nucleotides, the CDR3 is TGCGCCAGCAGCTTGGGGGGACTAGCGGGACAAGAGACCCAGTACTTC. This gives the protein CASSLGGLAGQETQYF.

About this clonotype: A read error may explain this, as a much larger clone is one base away. The J gene is TRBJ2-3, the V gene TRBV7-8, with 9 bases aligning to TRBD2. With V trimmed by 3 bases and J by 7 bases, 11 bases remained unmatched. This CDR3 has 16 residues. Germline CDR1 reads SGHVS; CDR2 reads FQNEAQ. The CDR3 sequence is CASSFLGSGSTYTQYF. The CDR3 coding sequence is TGTGCCAGCAGCTTCCTCGGTAGCGGGAGTACATATACGCAGTATTTT.

This clonotype is medium-sized by share. The chain uses TRBV2 and TRBJ1-5; D not certain. The CDR3 is 12 residues long. Deletions cut 0 bases from V and 9 bases from J, with 6 bases between. The germline V gene has CDR1 SNHLY and CDR2 FYNNEI. CDR3 sequence (DNA): TGTGCCAGCAGTGAAGCTCACCCGCCCCAGCATTTT. Its translation is CASSEAHPPQHF. Complete variable domain (other parts from reference TRBV2 and TRBJ1-5): EPEVTQTPSHQVTQMGQEVILRCVPISNHLYFYWYRQILGQKVEFLVSFYNNEISEKSEIFDDQFSVERPDGSNFTLKIRSTKLEDSAMYFCASSEAHPPQHFGDGTRLSIL.

This clonotype was detected ten times or more. The chain is built from TRBV9 and TRBJ2-7; D is undetermined. This CDR3 comprises 14 residues. The V end was cut by 0 bases, the J end by 6 bases, with 13 bases between. CDR1 and CDR2 from the germline V gene are SGDLS and YYNGEE. The CDR3 DNA reads as TGTGCCAGCAGCGTAGCAGACCCGGGTTCCGAGCAGTACTTC. Residues: CASSVADPGSEQYF.

The J gene is TRBJ2-1, the V gene TRBV10-3; D remains unclear. Trimming removed 3 bases at V and 3 bases at J, with 9 bases between. In germline, CDR1 is ENHRY, CDR2 SYGVKD. This CDR3 comprises 14 residues. CDR3 sequence (DNA): TGTGCCATCAGTGATGGCTCGAACTACAATGAGCAGTTCTTC. Residues: CAISDGSNYNEQFF.